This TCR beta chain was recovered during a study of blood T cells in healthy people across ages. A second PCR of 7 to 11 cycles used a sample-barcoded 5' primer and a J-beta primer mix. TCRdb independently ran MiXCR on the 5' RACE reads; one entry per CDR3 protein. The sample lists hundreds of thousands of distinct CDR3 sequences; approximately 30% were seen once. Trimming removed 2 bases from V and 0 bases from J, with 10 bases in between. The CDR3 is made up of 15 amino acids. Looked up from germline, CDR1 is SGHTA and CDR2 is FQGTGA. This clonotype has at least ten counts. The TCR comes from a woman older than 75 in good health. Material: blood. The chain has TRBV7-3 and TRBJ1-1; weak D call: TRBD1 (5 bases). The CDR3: CASSLVPGMNTEAFF. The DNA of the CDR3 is TGTGCCAGCAGCTTAGTCCCAGGGATGAACACTGAAGCTTTCTTT.